The clone carrying this TCR beta chain occurred many times. The record originates from a study of read filtering for tumor transcriptome and immune sequencing. Between the trimmed V and J ends, which lost 0 bases and 6 bases, there was a span of 8 bases. The CDR3 is 13 residues long. In germline, CDR1 is LNHNV, CDR2 YYDKDF (reference sequence). Molecular barcoded adaptors covering alpha/delta and beta/gamma chains were used on roughly 370 ng RNA. TCRdb processed the reads anew with MiXCR; each CDR3 protein has one entry. The repertoire holds about 63,000 distinct CDR3 sequences, with 14% as singletons.

This clonotype was sampled from a donor at least 40 years old with multiple myeloma. The chain joins TRBV15 to TRBJ1-1; D gene unclear. The sequenced material came from a population of CD138-negative cells sorted from bone marrow. CDR3 sequence: CATSRDEGSEAFF. The CDR3 nucleotides read TGTGCCACCAGCAGAGATGAGGGATCTGAAGCTTTCTTT. Together with reference TRBV15 and TRBJ1-1, the CDR3 gives the full variable domain: DAMVIQNPRYQVTQFGKPVTLSCSQTLNHNVMYWYQQKSSQAPKLLFHYYDKDFNNEADTPDNFQSRRPNTSFCFLDIRSPGLGDTAMYLCATSRDEGSEAFFGQGTRLTVV.